This entry lists 11 T cell receptor beta chains sequenced from one sample in a study of early T cells in non-severe SARS-CoV-2 infection. TCRdb reanalysed the 5' RACE reads using MiXCR and keeps one entry per CDR3 protein. The sample includes around 60,000 distinct CDR3 sequences, roughly 13% seen only once; the top ten take 9.5% to 10%. The sequencing sample was made of whole blood. Receptors originate from an adult who was a healthcare worker with PCR-confirmed SARS-CoV-2 infection or an uninfected control (not recorded which).

In its sample, this clonotype was seen many times. The chain is built from TRBV20-1 and TRBJ2-1, with 7 bases aligning to TRBD2. Trimming removed 3 bases from V and 0 bases from J; junction bases left unmatched: 8. The germline gives CDR1 DFQATT, CDR2 SNEGSKA (reference sequence). There are 16 residues in the CDR3. CDR3 region: CSASSSGWSSYNEQFF. CDR3 nucleotide sequence: TGCAGTGCTAGTAGTAGCGGGTGGAGCTCCTACAATGAGCAGTTCTTC.

The rearrangement links TRBV5-6 to TRBJ2-1; TRBD2 matches 8 bases. Germline CDR1 and CDR2: SGHDT and YYEEEE. Trimming at V came to 6 bases and at J to 7 bases, leaving 9 bases not matched to a gene. This CDR3 spans 14 amino acids. The CDR3 sequence: CASKRGLVPNEQFF. The CDR3 DNA reads as TGTGCCAGCAAGAGGGGACTAGTTCCGAATGAGCAGTTCTTC.

This clonotype was seen only a few times. This chain uses TRBV20-1 with TRBJ2-1; 10 nucleotides align to TRBD1. Germline V gene data show CDR1 as DFQATT and CDR2 as SNEGSKA (reference sequence). The CDR3 consists of 15 residues. With V trimmed by 1 base and J by 7 bases, 7 bases remained unmatched. The CDR3 loop is CSARAWDRGGNEQFF. The CDR3 DNA is TGCAGTGCTAGAGCCTGGGACAGGGGAGGAAATGAGCAGTTCTTC.

The rearrangement links TRBV6-6 to TRBJ1-2, with D perhaps TRBD1 (6 bases). Germline values: CDR1 MNHNY, CDR2 SVGAGI (reference sequence). This CDR3 region has 13 residues. The V gene lost 6 bases and the J gene lost 1 base, with 9 bases spanning the gap. DNA of the CDR3: TGTGCCAGCAGAAGAGGGGGTAACTATGGCTACACCTTC. Amino acid sequence: CASRRGGNYGYTF.

This clonotype was detected many times. The chain employs TRBV12-3 or TRBV12-4 and TRBJ1-5, with D unresolved. The CDR3 length is 13 residues. Trimming pared 3 bases from V and 5 bases from J, leaving 8 bases between. The CDR3, as DNA: TGTGCCAGCAGTTTCGACGACTATCAGCCCCAGCATTTT. Its protein product is CASSFDDYQPQHF.

Ten or more counts support this clonotype. In DNA, the CDR3 is TGTGCCAGCAGTTACTCTTCAGCGTACGAGCAGTACTTC. Translation: CASSYSSAYEQYF. V gene TRBV6-6 combines with J gene TRBJ2-7; D is ambiguous. The germline V and J ends were trimmed by 0 bases and 4 bases, with 7 bases remaining between them. Germline V lookup: CDR1 MNHNY, CDR2 SVGAGI (reference sequence). The CDR3 is 13 residues long.

This chain connects TRBV6-2 or TRBV6-3 to TRBJ2-1; 9 positions agree with TRBD1. With 2 bases clipped from V and 7 bases from J, the junction kept 9 bases outside the gene matches. The CDR3 loop spans 16 amino acids. Germline V gene lookup returns CDR1 MNHEY and CDR2 SVGEGT. This CDR3 is CASSYTSGTGHNEQFF. The CDR3 region has the DNA TGTGCCAGCAGTTACACATCCGGGACAGGGCATAATGAGCAGTTCTTC.

This clonotype has a count of ten or more. The chain links TRBV5-6 to TRBJ2-1, with D unresolved. CDR3 length: 14 residues. V was cut by 0 bases and J by 5 bases, with 9 bases left in between. CDR1 is SGHDT and CDR2 is YYEEEE in the germline V gene. The CDR3 region is CASSLVSGHNEQFF. The CDR3 nucleotides are TGTGCCAGCAGCTTGGTTTCAGGCCACAATGAGCAGTTCTTC. Full variable domain (missing parts from reference TRBV5-6 and TRBJ2-1): DAGVTQSPTHLIKTRGQQVTLRCSPKSGHDTVSWYQQALGQGPQFIFQYYEEEERQRGNFPDRFSGHQFPNYSSELNVNALLLGDSALYLCASSLVSGHNEQFFGPGTRLTVL.

This CDR3 is CASSKGSGRGYNEQFF. Here the CDR3 DNA reads TGTGCCAGCAGTAAAGGGAGCGGGAGGGGTTACAATGAGCAGTTCTTC. This chain uses TRBV6-1 with TRBJ2-1, with TRBD2 matching over 10 bases. The CDR3 runs 16 residues. Germline V gene data show CDR1 as MNHNS and CDR2 as SASEGT. V was pared by 5 bases and J by 4 bases, with 8 bases of the junction left unmatched.

This clonotype has more than one count but fewer than ten. This rearrangement joins TRBV7-2 to TRBJ2-1; no reliable D call. V was trimmed by 1 base and J by 8 bases, leaving 9 bases between them. CDR1 is SGHTA and CDR2 is FQGNSA in the germline V gene. CDR3 length: 13 residues. CDR3 in DNA: TGTGCCAGCAGCTTAGAGAGGAGAGATGAGCAGTTCTTC. Encoded protein: CASSLERRDEQFF.

This clonotype was seen many times. This chain links TRBV6-6 with TRBJ2-1; 7 positions match TRBD1. Germline V gene lookup returns CDR1 MNHNY and CDR2 SVGAGI (reference sequence). CDR3 size: 15 residues. With 6 bases clipped from V and 5 bases from J, the junction kept 10 bases outside the gene matches. CDR3 residues: CASSHPRTGNNEQFF. The CDR3 DNA sequence: TGTGCCAGCAGCCACCCTAGGACAGGAAACAATGAGCAGTTCTTC.